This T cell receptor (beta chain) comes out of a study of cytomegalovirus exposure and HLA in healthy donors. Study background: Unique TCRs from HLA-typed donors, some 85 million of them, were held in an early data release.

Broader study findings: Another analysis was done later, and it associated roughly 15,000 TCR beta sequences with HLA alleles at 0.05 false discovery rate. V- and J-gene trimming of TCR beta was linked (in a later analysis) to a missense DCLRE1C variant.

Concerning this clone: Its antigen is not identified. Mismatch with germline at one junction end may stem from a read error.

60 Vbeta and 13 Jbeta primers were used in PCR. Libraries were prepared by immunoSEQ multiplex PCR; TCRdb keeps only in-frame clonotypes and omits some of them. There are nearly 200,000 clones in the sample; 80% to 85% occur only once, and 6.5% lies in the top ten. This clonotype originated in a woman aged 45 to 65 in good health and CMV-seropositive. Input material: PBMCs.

DNA for the CDR3: TGTTCCAGCAGCAGAGTAGGACAGGGTCGGGATCAGCCCCAGCATTTT. Encoded protein: CSSSRVGQGRDQPQHF. J is TRBJ1-5 and V is TRBV7-9, with 8 bases identical to TRBD1. The germline V gene has CDR1 SEHNR and CDR2 FQNEAQ (reference sequence). CDR3 size: 16 residues.